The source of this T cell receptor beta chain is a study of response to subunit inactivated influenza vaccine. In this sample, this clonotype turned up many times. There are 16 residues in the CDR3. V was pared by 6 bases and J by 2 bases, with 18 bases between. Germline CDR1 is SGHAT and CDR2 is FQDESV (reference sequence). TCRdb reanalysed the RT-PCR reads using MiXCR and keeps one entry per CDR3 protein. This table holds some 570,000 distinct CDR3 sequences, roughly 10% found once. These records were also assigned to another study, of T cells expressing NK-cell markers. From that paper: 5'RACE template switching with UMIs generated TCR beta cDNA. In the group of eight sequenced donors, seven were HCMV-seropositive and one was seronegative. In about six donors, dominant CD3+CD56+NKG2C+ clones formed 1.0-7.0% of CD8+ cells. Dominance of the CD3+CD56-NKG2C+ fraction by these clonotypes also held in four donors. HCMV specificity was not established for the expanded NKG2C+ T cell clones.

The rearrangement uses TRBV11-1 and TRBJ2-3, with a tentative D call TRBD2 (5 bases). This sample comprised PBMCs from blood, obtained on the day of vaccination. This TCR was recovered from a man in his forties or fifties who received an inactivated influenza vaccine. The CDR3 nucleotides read TGTGCCAGCAGTTATCTAGCTGGAGTCTTCACAGATACGCAGTATTTT. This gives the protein CASSYLAGVFTDTQYF.